Listed below are T cell receptor beta chains from one sample, sequenced in a study of cytomegalovirus exposure and HLA in healthy donors. TCRdb's copy holds only in-frame clones and misses some; the assay was immunoSEQ multiplex PCR. The sample has 100,000 or so clones; about 70% are singletons. The sample comprised PBMCs. The receptors were gathered from a human donor in good health. Each CDR3 is given without its conserved first and last residue.

length,V,J,CDR3
13,TRBV30,TRBJ2-3,AWTKTSGVGDTQY
12,TRBV6-1,TRBJ2-7,ASRRLAKSYEQY
12,TRBV5-6,TRBJ2-2,ASHRDRVTGELF
13,TRBV7-2,TRBJ1-4,ASQEGEGHNEKLF
13,TRBV23-1,TRBJ1-3,ASSQPDSSGNTIY
11,TRBV5-4,TRBJ2-1,ASSSTNYNEQF
12,TRBV7-2,TRBJ2-5,ASIPDRGQETQY
13,TRBV5-1,TRBJ2-2,ASSSGVANTGELF
16,TRBV18,TRBJ1-6,ASSLRFRQGTDNSPLH
13,TRBV5-6,TRBJ2-1,ASSLYWTEYNEQF
14,TRBV6-6,TRBJ1-6,ASSYLWELYNSPLH
12,TRBV14,TRBJ2-1,ASSQQDRNNEQF
13,TRBV14,TRBJ2-1,ASSQGLAGLAEQF
16,TRBV5-1,TRBJ2-2,ASSQGLAGAGGTGELF
14,TRBV25-1,TRBJ1-4,ASSEYSRAANEKLF
14,TRBV5-1,TRBJ1-6,ASSLPVMDSNSPLH
12,TRBV2,TRBJ1-3,ASSWGGTGNTIY
10,TRBV28,TRBJ1-2,ASSGQNYGYT
16,TRBV25-1,TRBJ2-6,ASSEIGGKPSGANVLT
13,TRBV2,TRBJ1-5,ASSEAGQYNQPQH
11,TRBV7-9,TRBJ1-1,ASSFDHLQAAF
11,TRBV9,TRBJ2-5,ASSPTGWETQY
13,TRBV4-2,TRBJ2-5,ASSQERGGLETQY
13,TRBV28,TRBJ1-2,ASSLMRGIDYGYT
19,TRBV7-6,TRBJ2-3,ASSPAPQQKLQGAVTDTQY
13,TRBV7-2,TRBJ2-7,ASSLEWDRSYEQY
11,TRBV9,TRBJ1-2,ASSGTGVFAYT
13,TRBV6-5,TRBJ1-1,ASSYGGRGRTEAF
14,TRBV7-2,TRBJ2-2,ASSSTSGGYTGELF
13,TRBV5-4,TRBJ2-5,ASSRRSGQQETQY
17,TRBV4-1,TRBJ2-1,ASSQVTTSGLSSYNEQF
13,TRBV5-4,TRBJ2-1,ASSYDIPSYNEQF
14,TRBV11-2,TRBJ2-1,ASSQGTSGGNNEQF
11,TRBV28,TRBJ2-7,ASIAGGHYEQY
11,TRBV5-6,TRBJ2-7,ASSRMTVYEQY
14,TRBV7-2,TRBJ1-4,ASSPGTGRANEKLF
12,TRBV5-5,TRBJ1-2,ASSLELRAGSYT
11,TRBV7-3,TRBJ1-2,ASSRGPEYGYT
12,TRBV7-9,TRBJ1-2,ASSLEQGGYGYT
10,TRBV5-1,TRBJ2-5,ASSLNRETQY
13,TRBV30,TRBJ2-3,AWTRASIPGDTQY
14,TRBV6-1,TRBJ2-2,ASSEVEHEGTGELF
14,TRBV2,TRBJ2-3,ASSETQGASSDTQY
14,TRBV7-9,TRBJ1-4,ASSLYEQQGGEKLF
13,TRBV25-1,TRBJ1-3,ASSEFGGYGNTIY